This TCR beta chain was found in a study of blood T cell repertoires in COVID-19. Profiling relied on immunoSEQ multiplex PCR, and the TCRdb table lists in-frame clones only, not all of them. The sample lists 250,000 to 350,000 clones; approximately 83% were seen once. CDR3 size: 13 residues. With 3 bases removed from V and 4 bases from J, the gap between germline ends came to 9 bases. Germline V gene lookup returns CDR1 MDHEN and CDR2 SYDVKM. The origin of this receptor is a woman in her 30s who had recovered from COVID-19. Sequencing was performed on PBMCs or T cells enriched from blood (not recorded which). The V call is TRBV28, the J call TRBJ1-2; no clear D. The DNA for the CDR3 is TGTGCCAGCAGTTTGTTGGCAGTCTATGGCTACACCTTC. Amino acids: CASSLLAVYGYTF.